The entry that follows covers one T cell receptor beta chain sequence. These data come from a study of blood T cell dynamics during melanoma immunotherapy. CDR1 MNHEY and CDR2 SVGAGI come from the germline V gene. The CDR3 consists of 12 residues. Deletions cut 10 bases from V and 0 bases from J, with 7 bases between. The method was immunoSEQ multiplex PCR; TCRdb's version includes in-frame clones alone and lacks a portion of them. In the table there are about 12,000 clones, roughly 88% of which are singletons. Stated time point: week 3, after first cycle of checkpoint inhibitor. The chain has TRBV6-5 and TRBJ2-1; D is unclear. This TCR was recovered from a human donor with melanoma. The starting material was blood, obtained from a patient treated with checkpoint blockade. The CDR3 region is CATQSSYNEQFF. In DNA form, the CDR3 reads TGTGCCACCCAGAGCTCCTACAATGAGCAGTTCTTC.